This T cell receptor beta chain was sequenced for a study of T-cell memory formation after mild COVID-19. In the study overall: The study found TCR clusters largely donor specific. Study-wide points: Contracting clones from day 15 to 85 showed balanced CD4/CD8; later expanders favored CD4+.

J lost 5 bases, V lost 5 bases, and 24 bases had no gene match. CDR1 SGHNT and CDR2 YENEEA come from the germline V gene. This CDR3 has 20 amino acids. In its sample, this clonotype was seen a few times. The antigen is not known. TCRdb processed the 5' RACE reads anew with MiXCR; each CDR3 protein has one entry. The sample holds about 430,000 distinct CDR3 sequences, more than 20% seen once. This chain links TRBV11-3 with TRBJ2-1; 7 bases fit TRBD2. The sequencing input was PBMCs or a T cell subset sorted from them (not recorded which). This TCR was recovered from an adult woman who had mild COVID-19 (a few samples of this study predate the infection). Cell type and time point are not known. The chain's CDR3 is CASSPWESGLRLAEDNEQFF. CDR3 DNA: TGTGCCAGCAGCCCCTGGGAGTCAGGGTTGAGGCTAGCGGAAGACAATGAGCAGTTCTTC. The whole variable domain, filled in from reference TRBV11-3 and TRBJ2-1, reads EAGVVQSPRYKIIEKKQPVAFWCNPISGHNTLYWYLQNLGQGPELLIRYENEEAVDDSQLPKDRFSAERLKGVDSTLKIQPAELGDSAVYLCASSPWESGLRLAEDNEQFFGPGTRLTVL.